This T cell receptor (beta chain) was profiled in a study of cytomegalovirus exposure and HLA in healthy donors. Turning to the study itself: Caucasian-associated ancestry cluster membership applied to over 80% of around 400 genotyped donors. Study-wide points: Later genetic work tied a missense DCLRE1C variant to beta-chain V and J trimming. There were some V segments, including TRBV6-2 and TRBV6-3, excluded as indistinguishable. Confirmation in vitro established that three CMV-associated chains were specific for CMV antigens.

This clone has just one count. The antigen remains undetermined. The PCR was carried out with 60 Vbeta primers and 13 Jbeta primers. Clones were sequenced by immunoSEQ multiplex PCR, and TCRdb holds only the in-frame ones, with some missing. The sample records about 98,000 clones, approximately 64% being singletons. The germline V gene encodes CDR1 LNHDA and CDR2 SQIVND (reference sequence). The CDR3 consists of 15 residues. V shed 5 bases, J shed 0 bases, and the junction held 1 base outside the gene matches. The sequenced material came from PBMCs. This sequence was found in a human donor in good health. The gene calls are TRBV19 and TRBJ2-1; TRBD2 matches at 10 bases. The DNA of the CDR3 is TGTGCCAGTAGTTCTAGCGGGAGCTCCTACAATGAGCAGTTCTTC. Its protein is CASSSSGSSYNEQFF.